The 15 T cell receptor beta chains below come from one sample, sequenced in a study of metastatic and nonmetastatic thyroid tumors. Every patient underwent thyroid surgery untreated. TCRdb reanalyzed the PCR reads via MiXCR. The data show several thousand clones, around 20% seen once. Material for sequencing was adjacent normal tissue. The source is a female donor with papillary thyroid cancer or a benign thyroid nodule (not recorded which). Some clones in this sample may be carry-over from other donors' samples.

Relative to its sample, this clone is medium-sized (0.01 to 0.1%). The chain is built from TRBV6-1 and TRBJ1-5; 9 nucleotides match TRBD1. This CDR3 has 15 residues. Germline loops: CDR1 MNHNS, CDR2 SASEGT. V lost 10 bases to trimming and J lost 4 bases; unmatched junction nucleotides: 11. This CDR3 reads CATLPGQGLNQPQHF. DNA of the CDR3: TGTGCCACTCTCCCGGGACAGGGTTTAAATCAGCCCCAGCATTTT.

By its share, this clone is medium-sized (0.01 to 0.1%). As DNA, the CDR3 is TGTGCCAGTAGTCTCCCAGACAGGCCAAGTCGGGCTTTCTTT. Encoded protein: CASSLPDRPSRAFF. The chain recombines TRBV19 with TRBJ1-1, with a weak D call TRBD1 (6 bases). CDR1 is LNHDA and CDR2 is SQIVND in the germline V gene (reference sequence). V lost 5 bases, J lost 11 bases, and 21 bases lay in between. The CDR3 runs to 14 residues.

This clone is deemed large. Other DNA sequences within the sample encode an identical CDR3. The genes are TRBV28 and TRBJ2-7; 7 bases match TRBD2. V gave up 4 bases and J gave up 2 bases; unmatched junction bases: 17. Germline V CDR1 and CDR2: MDHEN, SYDVKM. CDR3 length equals 18 residues. The CDR3 sequence: CASSSPASGRPTPYEQYF. The CDR3 region has the DNA TGTGCCAGCAGTTCCCCCGCTAGCGGACGCCCAACACCCTACGAGCAGTACTTC.

Many counts were recorded for this clone. The rearrangement joins TRBV20-1 to TRBJ2-4; D could derive from TRBD1 or TRBD2 (7 bases each). The germline V gene has CDR1 DFQATT and CDR2 SNEGSKA (reference sequence). The V end lost 7 bases, the J end lost 3 bases, and 19 bases lay between the germline ends. This CDR3 spans 15 amino acids. The CDR3 DNA reads as TGCAGTGTAGGGAGGGGGCGAGGTGGCAAAAACATTCAGTACTTC. This codes for CSVGRGRGGKNIQYF.

This clone was counted ten times or more. The rearrangement uses TRBV7-2 and TRBJ1-6; D is possibly TRBD1 (6 bases). The ends were cut back, 9 bases at V and 6 bases at J, with 15 bases in the middle. Germline V gene data show CDR1 as SGHTA and CDR2 as FQGNSA. This CDR3 has 14 amino acids. This CDR3 is CASISGGLNSPLHF. In nucleotides, the CDR3 is TGTGCCAGTATAAGCGGGGGGCTTAATTCACCCCTCCACTTT.

In this sample, this clone turned up many times. The chain employs TRBV19 and TRBJ1-6; TRBD1 is a possible D gene (6 bases). In germline, CDR1 is LNHDA, CDR2 SQIVND (reference sequence). The CDR3 contains 14 residues. Trimming left V 9 bases short and J 0 bases short, with 9 bases between. CDR3 protein: CASGQSSYNSPLHF. Here the CDR3 DNA reads TGTGCCAGCGGACAGAGCTCCTATAATTCACCCCTCCACTTT.

This clone was counted a few times. The chain joins TRBV11-2 to TRBJ1-1; D gene uncertain. Trimming pared 2 bases from V and 1 base from J, leaving 5 bases between. Germline V lookup: CDR1 SGHAT, CDR2 FQNNGV. The CDR3 spans 13 residues. CDR3 DNA sequence: TGTGCCAGCAGCTTATGGGGGAACACTGAAGCTTTCTTT. As protein: CASSLWGNTEAFF.

This chain uses TRBV5-1 with TRBJ2-3, with no clear D. V dropped 0 bases and J dropped 3 bases, with 14 bases sitting between them. Germline V lookup: CDR1 SGHRS, CDR2 YFSETQ. The CDR3 has 16 residues. The CDR3 loop is CASSLEQALRTDTQYF. The CDR3 DNA reads TGCGCCAGCAGCTTGGAGCAGGCCCTTAGGACAGATACGCAGTATTTT.

The sample holds a few counts of this clone. V is TRBV27 and J is TRBJ1-5; TRBD1 agrees at 7 bases. The ends lost 4 bases at V and 14 bases at J; junction bases unmatched: 17. CDR3 size: 15 residues. Germline loops: CDR1 MNHEY, CDR2 SMNVEV (reference sequence). The CDR3 protein is CASSYTGAYNQTKHF. CDR3 bases: TGTGCCAGCAGTTACACAGGGGCCTATAATCAGACCAAGCATTTT.

This clone is medium-sized. The rearrangement joins TRBV5-1 to TRBJ2-1; TRBD2 agrees at 8 bases. Germline V lookup: CDR1 SGHRS, CDR2 YFSETQ. The V segment lost 1 base and the J segment 4 bases; nucleotides outside the gene matches: 13. The CDR3 spans 18 residues. The CDR3 is CASSLRLVGRGGYNEQFF. Here the CDR3 DNA reads TGCGCCAGCAGCTTGAGGCTGGTCGGTCGGGGGGGTTACAATGAGCAGTTCTTC.

This clone was seen many times. The rearrangement joins TRBV20-1 to TRBJ1-1; D perhaps matches TRBD1 (6 bases). V lost 0 bases to trimming and J lost 1 base, with 15 bases between them. The CDR3 is made up of 16 amino acids. CDR1 is DFQATT and CDR2 is SNEGSKA in the germline V gene (reference sequence). CDR3 nucleotide sequence: TGCAGTGCTAGAGACCCGACGACAGGAACGAACACTGAAGCTTTCTTT. Its protein product is CSARDPTTGTNTEAFF.

This clone was found many times. The rearrangement uses TRBV6-1 and TRBJ2-5; maybe TRBD2 (7 bases). The ends were cut back, 8 bases at V and 7 bases at J, with 17 bases in the middle. The CDR3 is 13 amino acids. Germline CDR1 is MNHNS and CDR2 is SASEGT. The CDR3 sequence: CASRIRGGGTQYF. In nucleotides, the CDR3 is TGTGCCAGCCGGATTCGAGGGGGGGGGACCCAGTACTTC.

This clone is labeled as large. This sequence joins TRBV6-5 and TRBJ2-7; no clear D. Trimming removed 0 bases at V and 0 bases at J, with 9 bases between. CDR1 is MNHEY, CDR2 SVGAGI, per germline. The CDR3 has 15 amino acids. In DNA, the CDR3 is TGTGCCAGCAGTTACTCGGCACGAAGCTCCTACGAGCAGTACTTC. Its protein is CASSYSARSSYEQYF.

The chain is built from TRBV11-2 and TRBJ1-4; TRBD1 might be the D (5 bases). The V gene's germline CDR1 is SGHAT and CDR2 FQNNGV. V was trimmed by 5 bases and J by 8 bases, leaving 15 bases between them. The CDR3 covers 14 residues. Here the CDR3 DNA reads TGTGCCAGCAGCCCCGCCAGGTGGGGGGAAAAACTGTTTTTT. This codes for CASSPARWGEKLFF.

Concerning this clone itself: Its ends do not fully match the called genes, so a read error is possible. The chain uses TRBV6-5 and TRBJ2-2; D uncertain. The CDR3 is 16 residues long. Germline CDR1 is MNHEY and CDR2 is SVGAGI. The CDR3 reads CASSYVPTMETVELFF. CDR3 bases: TGTGCCAGCAGTTACGTTCCTACTATGGAAACCGTGGAGCTGTTTTTT.